This is a list of T cell receptor beta chains from one sample in a study of T cell changes during pregnancy in multiple sclerosis. Produced via immunoSEQ multiplex PCR; TCRdb's table is partial and in-frame only. The sample holds around 130,000 clones, 85% to 95% seen once. Material: peripheral blood, obtained before pregnancy. The receptor set was obtained from a female donor with multiple sclerosis, enrolled in a pregnancy study. Each CDR3 is given with its conserved first and last residue. D genes are given only for firm matches. Not every row has a clone size; where given, it reads once, few, many or a size class.

d_call	clone_size	j_call	v_call	cdr3_nt	cdr3_aa
TRBD1	once	TRBJ2-7	TRBV10-3	TGTGCCATCAGGGGGGACAGGGGGACCTACGAGCAGTACTTC	CAIRGDRGTYEQYF
.	.	TRBJ2-6	TRBV7-2	TGTGCCACCACAATCCGCTCTAGGGGGGCCAACGTCCTGACTTTC	CATTIRSRGANVLTF
TRBD2	.	TRBJ2-1	TRBV10-3	TGTGCCATCAGTGAGTCAGGAGCGGGGGGCCACAATGAGCAGTTCTTC	CAISESGAGGHNEQFF
.	.	TRBJ1-4	TRBV7-9	TGTGCCAGCAGCTTAAGCTTAAGTAATGAAAAACTGTTTTTT	CASSLSLSNEKLFF
TRBD2	.	TRBJ2-1	TRBV9	TGTGCCAGCAGCGTAGAGGGACTAGCGGGAGGGTATGAGCAGTTCTTC	CASSVEGLAGGYEQFF
TRBD1	.	TRBJ1-1	TRBV5-5	TGTGCCAGCAACGTAAGGGACAGTAGCACTGAAGCTTTCTTT	CASNVRDSSTEAFF
.	.	TRBJ2-7	TRBV2	TGTGCCAGCAGTGTAGGGGTGCGGTTCGAGCAGTACTTC	CASSVGVRFEQYF
.	.	TRBJ2-7	TRBV2	TGTGCCAGCAGACCTAGGAGCTCCTACGAGCAGTACTTC	CASRPRSSYEQYF
.	.	TRBJ2-2	TRBV30	TGTGCCTGGAGTAGAATAGCTGTCGCCGGGGAGCTGTTTTTT	CAWSRIAVAGELFF
.	.	TRBJ1-1	TRBV5-6	TGTGCCAGCATTACCGGCGGGTGGGGGCCCTTCACTGAAGCTTTCTTT	CASITGGWGPFTEAFF
.	.	TRBJ1-3	TRBV30	TGTGCCTGGGGACCAGGGGTCGGTGGAAACACCATATATTTT	CAWGPGVGGNTIYF
.	.	TRBJ2-6	TRBV5-1	TGCGCCAGCAGTGCGGGGACCGGGGCCAACGTCCTGACTTTC	CASSAGTGANVLTF
.	once	TRBJ1-5	TRBV27	TGTGCCAGCGGACACGGCGTAGATCAGCCCCAGCATTTT	CASGHGVDQPQHF
.	.	TRBJ2-7	TRBV4-2	TGTGCCAGCAGCCAAGTTAAGGGGTATGAGGAGCAGTACTTC	CASSQVKGYEEQYF
TRBD1	.	TRBJ1-6	TRBV6-6	TGTGCCAGCAGTTTGACAGGGAATTGGCTCCACTTT	CASSLTGNWLHF
TRBD2	.	TRBJ2-2	TRBV2	TGTGCCAGCAGCCCGGGACTAGCGGGCGGGGAGCTGTTTTTT	CASSPGLAGGELFF
TRBD2	.	TRBJ2-1	TRBV7-3	TGTGCCAGCAGGGTAGCGGGAGGGGACAATGAGCAGTTCTTC	CASRVAGGDNEQFF
.	.	TRBJ1-5	TRBV6-6	TGTGCCAGCAGCGGACAGTCTCTTAGCAATCAGCCCCAGCATTTT	CASSGQSLSNQPQHF
.	.	TRBJ2-5	TRBV27	TGTGCCAGCAGTTTATTGGCTCCCCAAGAGACCCAGTACTTC	CASSLLAPQETQYF
TRBD1	.	TRBJ1-2	TRBV6-4	TGTGCCAGCAGCCTGACGCCGGGACAGCTAAGCGGTTTAACCTTC	CASSLTPGQLSGLTF
.	.	TRBJ2-5	TRBV7-3	TGTGCCAGCAGCTTATCTAACCAAGAGACCCAGTACTTC	CASSLSNQETQYF
.	.	TRBJ2-5	TRBV11-2	TGTGCCAGCAGCTACCTATCGGAAGAGACCCAGTACTTC	CASSYLSEETQYF
.	.	TRBJ2-3	TRBV30	TGTGCCTGGGGTTTCACAGGGGGGGGTACGCAGTATTTT	CAWGFTGGGTQYF
TRBD2	.	TRBJ2-7	TRBV23-1	TGCGCCAGCAGTCAAGGGGGACTAGCGGGAGCGTTTCCATTATACTACGAGCAGTACTTC	CASSQGGLAGAFPLYYEQYF
TRBD2	.	TRBJ2-7	TRBV2	TGTGCCAGCAGCCGTACTAGCGGGAGGGCCGGAAAATACGAGCAGTACTTC	CASSRTSGRAGKYEQYF
.	.	TRBJ2-3	TRBV6-1	TGTGCCAGCAGTGAAGTTAGGGGGAGCACAGATACGCAGTATTTT	CASSEVRGSTDTQYF
.	.	TRBJ2-3	TRBV18	TGTGCCAGCTCACCAAGGTCGCAGGGGTATTCAGATACGCAGTATTTT	CASSPRSQGYSDTQYF
TRBD1	once	TRBJ1-1	TRBV19	TGTGCCAGTAGTCCGGGACAGGGAGCGAACACTGAAGCTTTCTTT	CASSPGQGANTEAFF
.	.	TRBJ2-7	TRBV10-3	TGTGCCATCAGTGAGTCCAGGGACGAGCAGTACTTC	CAISESRDEQYF
TRBD2	.	TRBJ2-3	TRBV9	TGTGCCAGCAGCGGAGGGGCTAGCGGTGGCACAGATACGCAGTATTTT	CASSGGASGGTDTQYF
.	.	TRBJ2-3	TRBV29-1	TGCAGCGTTGCCGCTGACGGGGGTGAAGATACGCAGTATTTT	CSVAADGGEDTQYF
TRBD2	.	TRBJ2-3	TRBV6-1	TGTGCCAGCAGCCATCTAGCGGGGCGCACAGATACGCAGTATTTT	CASSHLAGRTDTQYF
.	.	TRBJ2-1	TRBV27	TGTGCCAGCAGTTTGAAGGGGTCCGGGACTGGCCTTCGCTTATACAATGAGCAGTTCTTC	CASSLKGSGTGLRLYNEQFF
.	.	TRBJ1-5	TRBV28	TGTGCCAGCAGTTTCCCCGCAAACATCTTTCAGCCCCAGCATTTT	CASSFPANIFQPQHF
TRBD1	.	TRBJ2-2	TRBV7-3	TGTGCCAGCAGCCTCCAGGGGGATGGCACCGGGGAGCTGTTTTTT	CASSLQGDGTGELFF
.	.	TRBJ1-2	TRBV19	TGTGCCAGTAGTATAGGTGCACGGGGTGGCTACACCTTC	CASSIGARGGYTF
TRBD2	.	TRBJ2-3	TRBV27	TGTGCCAGCAGTTTATCGCGCAGCGGGAGGGCGAAAGATACGCAGTATTTT	CASSLSRSGRAKDTQYF
.	once	TRBJ1-1	TRBV6-4	TGTGCCAGCAGCGCGGAGGCCTCGAACACTGAAGCTTTCTTT	CASSAEASNTEAFF
.	.	TRBJ1-5	TRBV2	TGTGCCAGCAGTGAGAGAGGGATGCATCAGCCCCAGCATTTT	CASSERGMHQPQHF
TRBD1	.	TRBJ1-2	TRBV19	TGTGCCAGTAGGCCCACAGGGGCCTCGGGGGGCTACACCTTC	CASRPTGASGGYTF
TRBD1	.	TRBJ1-2	TRBV7-4	TGTGCCAGCAGCGATACAGGGGGGTATGGCTACACCTTC	CASSDTGGYGYTF
TRBD1	.	TRBJ2-7	TRBV11-2	TGTGCCAGCAGCCCGGGACAGGGAAGAGAGCAGTACTTC	CASSPGQGREQYF
TRBD2	.	TRBJ2-1	TRBV5-1	TGCGCCAGCAGCTCCGGACTAGCGGGGAGCTCCTACAATGAGCAGTTCTTC	CASSSGLAGSSYNEQFF
TRBD1	.	TRBJ1-1	TRBV5-4	TGTGCCAGCAGCCAACTGGGACAGGGTCCCACTGAAGCTTTCTTT	CASSQLGQGPTEAFF
.	.	TRBJ2-3	TRBV5-6	TGTGCCAGCAGCGGCACGGGACTGCAGGTGCAGTATTTT	CASSGTGLQVQYF